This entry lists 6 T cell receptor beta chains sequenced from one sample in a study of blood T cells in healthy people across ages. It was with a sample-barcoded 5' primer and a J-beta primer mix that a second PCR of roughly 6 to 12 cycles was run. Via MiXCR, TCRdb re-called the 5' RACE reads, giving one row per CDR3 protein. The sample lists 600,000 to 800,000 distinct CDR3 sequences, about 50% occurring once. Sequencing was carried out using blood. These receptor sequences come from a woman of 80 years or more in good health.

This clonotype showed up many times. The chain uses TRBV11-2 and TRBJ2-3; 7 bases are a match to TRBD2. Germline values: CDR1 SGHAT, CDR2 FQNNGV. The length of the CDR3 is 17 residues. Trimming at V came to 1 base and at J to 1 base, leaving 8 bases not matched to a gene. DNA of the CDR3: TGTGCCAGCAGCTTAGCGGGGGGACGGCCCCGCACAGATACGCAGTATTTT. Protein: CASSLAGGRPRTDTQYF.

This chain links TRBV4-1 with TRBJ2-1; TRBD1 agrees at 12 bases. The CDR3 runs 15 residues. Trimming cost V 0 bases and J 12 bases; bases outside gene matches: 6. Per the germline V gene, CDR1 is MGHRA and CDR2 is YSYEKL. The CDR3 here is CASSQEGQGALGQFF. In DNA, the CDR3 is TGCGCCAGCAGCCAAGAGGGACAGGGGGCCCTAGGGCAGTTCTTC.

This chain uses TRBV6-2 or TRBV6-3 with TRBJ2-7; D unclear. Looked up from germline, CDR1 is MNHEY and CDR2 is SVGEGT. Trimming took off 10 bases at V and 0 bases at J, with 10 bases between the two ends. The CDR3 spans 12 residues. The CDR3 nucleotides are TGTGCCAACAGAAGGGCCTCCTACGAGCAGTACTTC. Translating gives CANRRASYEQYF.

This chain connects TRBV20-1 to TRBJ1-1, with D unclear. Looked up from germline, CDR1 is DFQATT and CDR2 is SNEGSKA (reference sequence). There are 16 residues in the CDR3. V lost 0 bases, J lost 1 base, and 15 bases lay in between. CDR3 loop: CSARDLVGSRNTEAFF. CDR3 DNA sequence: TGCAGTGCTAGAGATTTAGTGGGCTCAAGGAACACTGAAGCTTTCTTT.

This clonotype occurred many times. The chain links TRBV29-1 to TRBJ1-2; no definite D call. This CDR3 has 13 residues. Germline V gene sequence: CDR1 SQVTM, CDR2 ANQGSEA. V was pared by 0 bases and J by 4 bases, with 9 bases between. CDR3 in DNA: TGCAGCGTTGAAGAAGGTGGCGCCTATGGCTACACCTTC. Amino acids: CSVEEGGAYGYTF.

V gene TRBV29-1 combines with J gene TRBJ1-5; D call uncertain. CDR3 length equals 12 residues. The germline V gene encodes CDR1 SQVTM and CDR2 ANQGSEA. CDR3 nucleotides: TGCATCCACTGGGTGTGGGATCAGCCCCAGCATTTT. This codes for CIHWVWDQPQHF.